This TCR beta chain appears in the sequencing data of a study of control samples from healthy donors and cancer patients. Some clones are missing from TCRdb's copy, which holds only in-frame ones; the method was immunoSEQ multiplex PCR. The table has around 200,000 clones, about 93% seen once; the top ten hold roughly 1.5%. CDR1 and CDR2 from the germline V gene are SGHNT and YYREEE (reference sequence). V lost 4 bases, J lost 5 bases, and 16 bases stayed unmatched. The CDR3 extends over 17 amino acids. The sequenced sample consisted of blood. The clonotype comes from a man aged 18 to 30 in good health. The V call is TRBV5-4, the J call TRBJ1-2; 8 nucleotides agree with TRBD1. The CDR3 coding sequence is TGTGCCAGCAGCCCCGGACAGGGAGCTTGGAATATGTATGGCTACACCTTC. Amino acid sequence: CASSPGQGAWNMYGYTF.